This passage covers 30 T cell receptor beta chains from one sample sequenced in a study of PD-1 blockade in classical Hodgkin lymphoma. Time point given: cycle 4 day 1 (C4D1), after less than 7 weeks of nivolumab. Each patient relapsed following autologous stem cell transplantation, and prior brentuximab vedotin exposure differed. The assay was immunoSEQ multiplex PCR, and TCRdb's table has in-frame clones only and misses some. The sample shows 9,100 or so clones, around 88% of them seen only once. This sample comprised peripheral blood mononuclear cells (PBMCs), obtained before the fourth cycle of nivolumab. These receptors were obtained from a human donor with classical Hodgkin lymphoma.

The chain uses TRBV5-5 and TRBJ2-7, with D perhaps matching TRBD1 (6 bases). Per the germline V gene, CDR1 is SGHKS and CDR2 is YYEKEE (reference sequence). Trimming left V 4 bases short and J 3 bases short, with 11 bases between. The CDR3 is 13 residues long. The CDR3 DNA sequence: TGTGCCAGCAGCGGGGACATCCTCTACGAGCAGTACTTC. Translation: CASSGDILYEQYF.

The CDR3 DNA reads as TGTGCCAGCAGCTTAGATGTACGACTCAAGGTAGCGACCAAAAACATTCAGTACTTC. It specifies CASSLDVRLKVATKNIQYF. This rearrangement joins TRBV11-2 to TRBJ2-4, with D possibly being TRBD2 (5 bases). Germline-derived CDR1 and CDR2 are SGHAT and FQNNGV. V shed 0 bases and J shed 2 bases, with 20 bases lying between them. The CDR3 is 19 residues long.

Comment on this clone: The sample carries other DNA sequences with the same CDR3. V usage is TRBV18 and J usage is TRBJ1-2, with 8 bases fitting TRBD1. The CDR3 consists of 13 residues. CDR1 and CDR2 (germline): KGHSH, LQKENI. V lost 3 bases and J lost 4; bases outside the gene matches: 1. The CDR3 DNA follows: TGTGCCAGCTCACCGGACAGGGTCTATGGCTACACCTTC. Translating gives CASSPDRVYGYTF.

CDR3 residues: CASSRDRLIGELFF. CDR3 bases: TGTGCCAGCAGTCGGGACAGGCTTATCGGGGAGCTGTTTTTT. The chain has TRBV27 and TRBJ2-2; 8 nucleotides agree with TRBD1. The CDR3 extends over 14 amino acids. The ends lost 5 bases at V and 7 bases at J; junction bases unmatched: 6. Germline CDR1 is MNHEY and CDR2 is SMNVEV (reference sequence).

The chain recombines TRBV18 with TRBJ2-1; unclear D gene. The CDR3 has 14 amino acids. V lost 0 bases to trimming and J lost 4 bases, with 7 bases between them. The germline CDR1 and CDR2 sequences are KGHSH and LQKENI. The CDR3 region has the DNA TGTGCCAGCTCACCACCCCCTATATACAATGAGCAGTTCTTC. Translation gives CASSPPPIYNEQFF.

This rearrangement joins TRBV7-3 to TRBJ2-2; 7 bases map to TRBD2. The CDR3 is 13 amino acids. Germline V lookup: CDR1 SGHTA, CDR2 FQGTGA. The trim removed 8 bases at V and 1 base at J, leaving 1 base unmatched. CDR3: CASGRVNTGELFF. The CDR3 nucleotides are TGTGCCAGCGGGAGGGTGAACACCGGGGAGCTGTTTTTT.

The CDR3 loop reads CASSFDSINEQFF. The CDR3 coding sequence is TGTGCCAGCAGCTTCGACTCTATCAATGAGCAGTTCTTC. The chain is built from TRBV5-6 and TRBJ2-1; D is unclear. This CDR3 has 13 residues. Trimming left V 2 bases short and J 6 bases short, with 9 bases between. Germline-derived CDR1 and CDR2 are SGHDT and YYEEEE.

CDR3 amino acids: CASSVGQLNEQFF. CDR3 DNA sequence: TGCGCCAGCAGTGTGGGACAGCTAAATGAGCAGTTCTTC. V is TRBV5-1 and J is TRBJ2-1; 7 bases match TRBD1. There are 13 residues in the CDR3. J was trimmed by 7 bases and V by 5 bases; bases with no gene match: 6. Germline values: CDR1 SGHRS, CDR2 YFSETQ. Full variable domain (rest looked up from reference TRBV5-1 and TRBJ2-1): KAGVTQTPRYLIKTRGQQVTLSCSPISGHRSVSWYQQTPGQGLQFLFEYFSETQRNKGNFPGRFSGRQFSNSRSEMNVSTLELGDSALYLCASSVGQLNEQFFGPGTRLTVL.

This sequence joins TRBV21-1 and TRBJ2-7; the D segment call TRBD2 is taken from the table without a DNA check. TRBV21-1 is termed a pseudogene. The CDR3 extends over 14 amino acids. As DNA, the CDR3 is TGTGCCAGCAGCATCCGGACTAGCGTGGACGAGCAGTACTTC. This gives the protein CASSIRTSVDEQYF.

The chain uses TRBV7-9 and TRBJ1-4; perhaps TRBD1 as D (6 bases). V lost 5 bases, J lost 5 bases, and 12 bases lay in between. CDR1 and CDR2 (germline): SEHNR, FQNEAQ (reference sequence). The CDR3 is made up of 14 amino acids. CDR3 residues: CASSLDSLNEKLFF. For the CDR3, the DNA is TGTGCCAGCAGCCTGGACAGTTTAAATGAAAAACTGTTTTTT.

This CDR3 is CASSLVADRTDTQYF. Here the CDR3 DNA reads TGCGCCAGCAGCTTGGTAGCGGACCGCACAGATACGCAGTATTTT. V usage is TRBV5-1 and J usage is TRBJ2-3; possibly TRBD2 for D (6 bases). V was clipped by 0 bases and J by 1 base, with 9 bases between them. Germline values: CDR1 SGHRS, CDR2 YFSETQ. This CDR3 contains 15 residues.

A word on this clone: Mismatch with germline at one junction end may stem from a read error. The chain has TRBV27 and TRBJ2-1; the D call may be TRBD1 or TRBD2 (5 bases each). Germline V gene data show CDR1 as MNHEY and CDR2 as SMNVEV (reference sequence). The CDR3 has 13 amino acids. The CDR3 here is CVSSQGRNNEQFF. In DNA form, the CDR3 reads TGTGTCAGCAGTCAGGGACGGAACAATGAGCAGTTCTTC.

This clone occurred once. The chain couples TRBV7-8 to TRBJ2-2; 7 positions match TRBD1. Per germline, CDR1 SGHVS and CDR2 FQNEAQ. This CDR3 has 15 amino acids. J gave up 1 base and V 5 bases, and 4 bases lay outside the gene matches. The CDR3 reads CASSRGQMNTGELFF. CDR3 coding DNA: TGTGCCAGCAGCCGGGGACAGATGAACACCGGGGAGCTGTTTTTT.

This chain links TRBV5-4 with TRBJ1-1; no firm D call. Per germline, CDR1 SGHNT and CDR2 YYREEE (reference sequence). This CDR3 contains 13 residues. V dropped 0 bases and J dropped 4 bases, with 7 bases sitting between them. CDR3 amino acids: CASSLGAFTEAFF. The DNA for the CDR3 is TGTGCCAGCAGCTTGGGGGCGTTCACTGAAGCTTTCTTT. The entire variable domain, with the rest obtained from reference TRBV5-4 and TRBJ1-1, is as follows: ETGVTQSPTHLIKTRGQQVTLRCSSQSGHNTVSWYQQALGQGPQFIFQYYREEENGRGNFPPRFSGLQFPNYSSELNVNALELDDSALYLCASSLGAFTEAFFGQGTRLTVV.

This rearrangement joins TRBV28 to TRBJ2-1, with 11 bases matching TRBD2. Germline loops: CDR1 MDHEN, CDR2 SYDVKM. The CDR3 is 16 amino acids. V shed 5 bases and J 7 bases; nucleotides not matched to a gene: 10. CDR3 protein: CASSAPVTSGKNEQFF. The CDR3 DNA is TGTGCCAGCAGTGCTCCGGTGACTAGCGGGAAAAATGAGCAGTTCTTC.

V and J are TRBV6-5 and TRBJ2-5; 8 bases are a match to TRBD1. The CDR3 length is 15 residues. V dropped 6 bases and J dropped 5; count of bases not matched to a gene: 11. Germline V gene lookup returns CDR1 MNHEY and CDR2 SVGAGI. The CDR3 DNA reads as TGTGCCAGCAGCCATGGCAGGGGGCTGGGGGAGACCCAGTACTTC. Protein: CASSHGRGLGETQYF.

The J gene is TRBJ2-7, the V gene TRBV6-5, with 9 bases identical to TRBD2. Germline CDR1 and CDR2: MNHEY and SVGAGI. V dropped 4 bases and J dropped 1; count of bases not matched to a gene: 5. The CDR3 sequence is 15 residues long. The CDR3: CASSSLAGTSYEQYF. The CDR3 region has the DNA TGTGCCAGCAGTTCCCTAGCGGGAACATCCTACGAGCAGTACTTC.

The chain joins TRBV27 to TRBJ2-1; 12 nucleotides match TRBD2. The CDR3 sequence is 17 residues long. V shed 5 bases and J 0 bases; nucleotides not matched to a gene: 5. CDR1 is MNHEY, CDR2 SMNVEV, per germline (reference sequence). The CDR3 DNA reads as TGTGCCAGCAGTGTAGGACTAGCGGGGAGCTCCTACAATGAGCAGTTCTTC. Encoded protein: CASSVGLAGSSYNEQFF.

The chain combines TRBV6-1 with TRBJ2-3; TRBD2 is a possible D gene (6 bases). Germline V gives CDR1 MNHNS, CDR2 SASEGT. The CDR3 is 15 residues long. Trimming stripped 2 bases from V and 6 bases from J, with 15 bases between. The CDR3 spells CASSEIRPGGDTQYF. CDR3 nucleotide sequence: TGTGCCAGCAGTGAAATTAGACCTGGGGGGGATACGCAGTATTTT.

The chain joins TRBV19 to TRBJ1-5; D gene ambiguous. The germline gives CDR1 LNHDA, CDR2 SQIVND (reference sequence). The CDR3 is 15 amino acids. V lost 0 bases and J lost 3, with 9 bases in between. CDR3 loop: CASSIEGGLNQPQHF. Here the CDR3 DNA reads TGTGCCAGTAGTATAGAGGGCGGACTCAATCAGCCCCAGCATTTT.

This clone was detected only once. This chain joins TRBV19 and TRBJ2-7, with TRBD1 matching 8 bases. Germline V gene data show CDR1 as LNHDA and CDR2 as SQIVND (reference sequence). The V gene end was trimmed by 5 bases and the J gene end by 2 bases; junction bases not matched to a gene: 5. This CDR3 spans 14 amino acids. The CDR3 region is CASSPNRGTYEQYF. CDR3 DNA: TGTGCCAGTAGTCCTAACAGGGGGACCTACGAGCAGTACTTC.

V gene TRBV2 combines with J gene TRBJ2-2, with D perhaps TRBD2 (6 bases). V was shortened by 6 bases and J by 1 base, with 18 bases between the two germline ends. Germline V CDR1 and CDR2: SNHLY, FYNNEI. The CDR3 loop spans 17 amino acids. CDR3 DNA: TGTGCCAGCAGGGGGGTAACCGGGACTGAGAACACCGGGGAGCTGTTTTTT. This encodes CASRGVTGTENTGELFF. The whole variable domain, filled in from reference TRBV2 and TRBJ2-2, reads EPEVTQTPSHQVTQMGQEVILRCVPISNHLYFYWYRQILGQKVEFLVSFYNNEISEKSEIFDDQFSVERPDGSNFTLKIRSTKLEDSAMYFCASRGVTGTENTGELFFGEGSRLTVL.

The chain links TRBV14 to TRBJ2-7, with 9 positions matching TRBD1. This CDR3 has 14 residues. Per germline, CDR1 SGHDN and CDR2 FVKESK. With V trimmed by 5 bases and J by 3 bases, 5 bases remained unmatched. The CDR3 sequence is CASSWGQGLYEQYF. CDR3 sequence (DNA): TGTGCCAGCAGCTGGGGACAGGGACTCTACGAGCAGTACTTC.

The V and J genes are TRBV28 and TRBJ1-1, with D unclear. The CDR3 is 14 amino acids. Trimming pared 6 bases from V and 10 bases from J, leaving 21 bases between. Germline CDR1 MDHEN, CDR2 SYDVKM. For the CDR3, the DNA is TGTGCCAGCAGCCCCCTCTCCCTTTTGGGCGGAGCTTTCTTT. Encoded protein: CASSPLSLLGGAFF.

This clone was picked up one time. The chain combines TRBV7-9 with TRBJ2-7; 8 positions match TRBD2. Losses at the gene ends were 5 bases for V and 2 bases for J; bases not matched to a gene: 8. This CDR3 spans 15 amino acids. CDR1 and CDR2 (germline): SEHNR, FQNEAQ (reference sequence). CDR3 bases: TGTGCCAGCAGCAATCGACTAGCGCCCCCCTACGAGCAGTACTTC. As protein: CASSNRLAPPYEQYF.

The rearrangement links TRBV19 to TRBJ1-2; 12 bases line up with TRBD1. Germline CDR1 LNHDA, CDR2 SQIVND (reference sequence). V shed 3 bases, J shed 8 bases, and the junction held 7 bases outside the gene matches. The CDR3 has 15 residues. The CDR3 is CASSIPGQGARGYTF. In DNA, the CDR3 is TGTGCCAGTAGTATTCCGGGACAGGGGGCGCGCGGCTACACCTTC.

The rearrangement links TRBV23-1 to TRBJ2-6; 7 nucleotides align to TRBD1. TRBV23-1 is noted as an ORF with a role that remains uncertain. CDR3 length: 22 residues. The trim removed 1 base at V and 0 bases at J, leaving 18 bases unmatched. The CDR3 DNA reads as TGCGCCAGCAGTCAATTCCGACCAGACAGGGTTGTGGCTCTCTCTGGGGCCAACGTCCTGACTTTC. The encoded protein is CASSQFRPDRVVALSGANVLTF.

The genes are TRBV6-6 and TRBJ2-3, with D perhaps matching TRBD1 or TRBD2 (6 bases each). Germline V gene sequence: CDR1 MNHNY, CDR2 SVGAGI (reference sequence). With 6 bases removed from V and 3 bases from J, the gap between germline ends came to 16 bases. The CDR3 contains 15 residues. The CDR3 nucleotides are TGTGCCAGCAGCCTAGAGTGGAGGGGGACAGATACGCAGTATTTT. Encoded protein: CASSLEWRGTDTQYF.

The genes are TRBV28 and TRBJ2-3, with 9 nucleotides matching TRBD1. J lost 1 base, V lost 3 bases, and 5 bases had no gene match. CDR3 size: 16 residues. In germline, CDR1 is MDHEN, CDR2 SYDVKM. CDR3 protein: CASSLRDRVGTDTQYF. For the CDR3, the DNA is TGTGCCAGCAGTTTGCGGGACAGGGTTGGCACAGATACGCAGTATTTT.

This clone showed up just a few times. The chain recombines TRBV5-4 with TRBJ2-2; 9 bases fit TRBD2. CDR3 size: 17 residues. Unmatched junction bases numbered 9, after V lost 0 bases and J lost 6 bases. The germline V gene has CDR1 SGHNT and CDR2 YYREEE (reference sequence). CDR3 nucleotide sequence: TGTGCCAGCAGCTTGGTGGGGCGGGAGGGCCGCGCCGGGGAGCTGTTTTTT. Amino acids: CASSLVGREGRAGELFF. The full variable domain, in which reference TRBV5-4 and TRBJ2-2 provide the parts outside the CDR3, is ETGVTQSPTHLIKTRGQQVTLRCSSQSGHNTVSWYQQALGQGPQFIFQYYREEENGRGNFPPRFSGLQFPNYSSELNVNALELDDSALYLCASSLVGREGRAGELFFGEGSRLTVL.